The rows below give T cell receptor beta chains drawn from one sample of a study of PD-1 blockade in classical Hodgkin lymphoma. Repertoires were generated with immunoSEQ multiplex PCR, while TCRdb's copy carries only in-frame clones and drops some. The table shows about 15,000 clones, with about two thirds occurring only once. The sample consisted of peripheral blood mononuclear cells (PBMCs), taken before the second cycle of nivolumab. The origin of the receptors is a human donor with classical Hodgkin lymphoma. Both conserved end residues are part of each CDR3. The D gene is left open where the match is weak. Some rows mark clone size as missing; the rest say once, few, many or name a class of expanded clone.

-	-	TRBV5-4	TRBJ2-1	CASSLTAGNNEQFF	TGTGCCAGCAGCTTAACTGCGGGAAACAATGAGCAGTTCTTC
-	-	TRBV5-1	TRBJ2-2	CASSDGGTGYTGELFF	TGCGCCAGCAGCGACGGGGGGACAGGCTACACCGGGGAGCTGTTTTTT
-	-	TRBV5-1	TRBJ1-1	CASSSTGTANTEAFF	TGCGCCAGCAGCTCAACCGGGACGGCGAACACTGAAGCTTTCTTT
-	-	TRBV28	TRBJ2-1	CASSGYNEQFF	TGTGCCAGCTCAGGCTACAATGAGCAGTTCTTC
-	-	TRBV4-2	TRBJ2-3	CASGPPGRSSTGDPTDTQYF	TGTGCCAGCGGCCCCCCGGGGCGGTCTTCCACCGGGGACCCCACAGATACGCAGTATTTT
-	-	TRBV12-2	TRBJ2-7	CASRPAHSKGLAVRYEQYF	TGTGCAAGTCGCCCCGCCCACAGCAAAGGACTAGCGGTTCGCTACGAGCAGTACTTC
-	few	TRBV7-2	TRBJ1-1	CASSLYYRANTEAFF	TGTGCCAGCAGCTTATACTACAGGGCGAACACTGAAGCTTTCTTT
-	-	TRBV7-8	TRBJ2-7	CASSLGVNYEQYF	TGTGCCAGCAGCTTAGGGGTGAACTACGAGCAGTACTTC
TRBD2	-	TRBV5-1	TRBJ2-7	CASSLGSGAMSSYEQYF	TGCGCCAGCAGCTTGGGTAGCGGGGCAATGAGCTCCTACGAGCAGTACTTC
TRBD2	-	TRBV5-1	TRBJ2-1	CASLGTSGRNEQFF	TGCGCCAGCTTGGGGACTAGCGGGAGGAATGAGCAGTTCTTC
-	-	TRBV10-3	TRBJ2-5	CAISDRQETQYF	TGTGCCATCAGTGACAGACAAGAGACCCAGTACTTC
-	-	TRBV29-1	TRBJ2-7	CSAYLQTHYEQYF	TGCAGCGCCTACTTACAGACTCACTACGAGCAGTACTTT
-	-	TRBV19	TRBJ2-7	CASSIAAASYEQYF	TGTGCCAGTAGTATCGCGGCAGCCTCCTACGAGCAGTACTTC
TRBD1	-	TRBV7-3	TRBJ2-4	CASSLGQGAGKNIQYF	TGTGCCAGCAGCTTAGGACAGGGGGCCGGCAAAAACATTCAGTACTTC
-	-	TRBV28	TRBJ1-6	CASTLGHINSPLHF	TGTGCCAGCACGCTTGGGCATATTAATTCACCCCTCCACTTT
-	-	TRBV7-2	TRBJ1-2	CASSLVKIANYGYTF	TGTGCCAGCAGCTTAGTAAAGATAGCTAACTATGGCTACACCTTC
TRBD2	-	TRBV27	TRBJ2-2	CASSILAGGPNTGELFF	TGTGCCAGCAGCATACTAGCGGGAGGCCCTAACACCGGGGAGCTGTTTTTT
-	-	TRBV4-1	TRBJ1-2	CASSQGTFVLSFPNYGYTF	TGCGCCAGCAGCCAGGGGACCTTCGTTTTGTCCTTCCCGAACTATGGCTACACCTTC
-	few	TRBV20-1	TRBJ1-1	CSARDRPEAFF	TGCAGTGCGCGAGACAGGCCTGAAGCTTTCTTT
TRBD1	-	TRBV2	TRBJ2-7	CASSGQGQGYYEQYF	TGTGCCAGCAGTGGACAGGGCCAGGGGTACTACGAGCAGTACTTC
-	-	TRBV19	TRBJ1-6	CASSAHRENSPLHF	TGTGCCAGTAGTGCCCACAGGGAGAATTCACCCCTCCACTTT
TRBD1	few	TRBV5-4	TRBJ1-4	CASKRQGDEKLFF	TGTGCCAGCAAGCGACAGGGAGATGAAAAACTGTTTTTT
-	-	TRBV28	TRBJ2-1	CASNIYNEQFF	TGTGCCAGCAATATCTACAATGAGCAGTTCTTC